The next 20 T cell receptor beta chains were all read from a single sample in a study of blood T cell repertoires in COVID-19. The data were produced by immunoSEQ multiplex PCR, yet TCRdb's version contains in-frame clones alone and is incomplete. The sample gives about 380,000 clones, about 90% of which show up once; about 1.5% is in the top ten. Specimen: PBMCs or T cells enriched from blood (not recorded which). The source of these receptors is a young man who had recovered from COVID-19.

The rearrangement joins TRBV30 to TRBJ1-5; 8 bases are shared with TRBD1. CDR3 length: 18 residues. CDR1 is GTSNPN and CDR2 is SVGIG in the germline V gene (reference sequence). The junction had 16 bases not matched to a gene; V was cut back by 3 bases and J by 3 bases. CDR3 residues: CAWRGRGQDVRSNQPQHF. DNA for the CDR3: TGTGCCTGGAGGGGAAGGGGACAGGACGTACGTTCCAATCAGCCCCAGCATTTT.

The CDR3 here is CASSHYYRDDEQYF. The CDR3 DNA sequence: TGCGCCAGCAGCCACTATTACAGGGATGATGAGCAGTACTTC. The V call is TRBV4-1, the J call TRBJ2-7, with D perhaps matching TRBD1 (6 bases). CDR1 MGHRA and CDR2 YSYEKL come from the germline V gene. The CDR3 consists of 14 residues. Trimming left V 3 bases short and J 7 bases short, with 16 bases between.

This clone showed up just once. V and J are TRBV19 and TRBJ2-3; tentatively, D is TRBD1 (5 bases). Trimming removed 9 bases from V and 0 bases from J, with 16 bases in between. Per germline, CDR1 LNHDA and CDR2 SQIVND (reference sequence). CDR3 length: 15 residues. The CDR3: CASQGMSSSTDTQYF. Here the CDR3 DNA reads TGTGCCAGCCAGGGAATGAGTTCGAGCACAGATACGCAGTATTTT.

This chain links TRBV14 with TRBJ2-7; tentatively, D is TRBD1 (5 bases). Germline V gives CDR1 SGHDN, CDR2 FVKESK. The length of the CDR3 is 11 residues. V was shortened by 3 bases and J by 6 bases, with 6 bases between the two germline ends. CDR3 sequence reads: CASSQGPEQYF. The CDR3 DNA reads TGTGCCAGCAGCCAGGGGCCCGAGCAGTACTTC.

The rearrangement joins TRBV5-1 to TRBJ2-7; D is perhaps TRBD2 (5 bases). Trimming cost V 0 bases and J 0 bases, with 13 bases left between them. CDR3 size: 16 residues. Germline CDR1 and CDR2: SGHRS and YFSETQ. The CDR3 region is CASSLARGLSSYEQYF. The CDR3 nucleotides read TGCGCCAGCAGCTTGGCCCGGGGTCTCAGCTCCTACGAGCAGTACTTC.

The rearrangement links TRBV27 to TRBJ2-1, with 9 bases identical to TRBD1. Germline assignment: CDR1 MNHEY and CDR2 SMNVEV (reference sequence). This CDR3 is 14 amino acids long. With V trimmed by 7 bases and J by 5 bases, 6 bases remained unmatched. CDR3 residues: CASNRDRVNNEQFF. CDR3 nucleotides: TGTGCCAGCAACCGGGACAGGGTTAACAATGAGCAGTTCTTC.

The chain carries TRBV7-9 and TRBJ2-5, with 13 bases aligning to TRBD2. J lost 5 bases, V lost 7 bases, and 7 bases had no gene match. The CDR3 has 15 amino acids. In germline, CDR1 is SEHNR, CDR2 FQNEAQ (reference sequence). The CDR3 region has the DNA TGTGCCAGCACCCTAGGACTAGCGGGGGTGGAGACCCAGTACTTC. It specifies CASTLGLAGVETQYF.

V gene TRBV10-3 combines with J gene TRBJ2-7, with a weak D call TRBD1 (6 bases). CDR3 length: 16 residues. Germline-derived CDR1 and CDR2 are ENHRY and SYGVKD. Between the trimmed V and J ends, which lost 4 bases and 2 bases, there was a span of 18 bases. The CDR3 loop reads CAISGSTGTNAYEQYF. The DNA for the CDR3 is TGTGCCATCAGTGGATCTACCGGGACAAACGCCTACGAGCAGTACTTC.

V is TRBV3-1 (or the pseudogene TRBV3-2) and J is TRBJ1-4; D unclear. The CDR3 is 14 amino acids. V was trimmed by 4 bases and J by 8 bases, leaving 14 bases between them. Per germline, CDR1 LGHDT and CDR2 YNNKEL (reference sequence). The CDR3 DNA follows: TGTGCCAGCAGCCGTACCGGGAGTTACGAAAAACTGTTTTTT. As protein: CASSRTGSYEKLFF.

The chain links TRBV19 to TRBJ2-6; D might be TRBD1 (5 bases). CDR1 is LNHDA and CDR2 is SQIVND in the germline V gene (reference sequence). V dropped 4 bases and J dropped 1 base, with 11 bases sitting between them. This CDR3 is 16 amino acids long. CDR3: CASSTSTASGANVLTF. DNA for the CDR3: TGTGCCAGTAGTACATCGACAGCATCTGGGGCCAACGTCCTGACTTTC.

The chain couples TRBV25-1 to TRBJ2-1; TRBD2 is a possible D gene (5 bases). The CDR3 extends over 15 amino acids. V lost 2 bases to trimming and J lost 1 base, with 9 bases between them. The germline gives CDR1 MGHDK, CDR2 SYGVNS. The CDR3 DNA reads as TGTGCCAGCAGTGAACAGGACTTATCCTACAATGAGCAGTTCTTC. It specifies CASSEQDLSYNEQFF.

The V call is TRBV6-5, the J call TRBJ1-1; 7 bases map to TRBD1. The CDR3 has 15 residues. Looked up from germline, CDR1 is MNHEY and CDR2 is SVGAGI. With V trimmed by 8 bases and J by 1 base, 10 bases remained unmatched. The CDR3 DNA is TGTGCCAGCCGGCACGTGGGACAGCCGAACACTGAAGCTTTCTTT. Translation gives CASRHVGQPNTEAFF.

The chain joins TRBV13 to TRBJ1-1, with TRBD1 matching over 7 bases. Germline lookup yields CDR1 PRHDT and CDR2 FYEKMQ (reference sequence). J was trimmed by 0 bases and V by 5 bases; bases with no gene match: 18. The CDR3 contains 19 residues. The CDR3 DNA reads TGTGCCAGCAGCCTTGGGACAGAATGGATCGGGGTTATGAACACTGAAGCTTTCTTT. This sequence encodes CASSLGTEWIGVMNTEAFF.

V gene TRBV30 combines with J gene TRBJ2-7, with TRBD2 as a possible D gene (6 bases). Between the trimmed V and J ends, which lost 2 bases and 1 base, there was a span of 9 bases. There are 13 residues in the CDR3. Germline V gene data show CDR1 as GTSNPN and CDR2 as SVGIG (reference sequence). The CDR3 sequence: CAWSPGLSYEQYF. DNA of the CDR3: TGTGCCTGGAGTCCGGGACTGTCCTACGAGCAGTACTTC.

J is TRBJ2-3 and V is TRBV5-1; 9 bases are shared with TRBD2. In germline, CDR1 is SGHRS, CDR2 YFSETQ. J was trimmed by 3 bases and V by 0 bases; bases with no gene match: 8. The CDR3 runs 17 residues. The CDR3 DNA follows: TGCGCCAGCAGCTTGGCCCCGCGGGGGGGCGGTACAGATACGCAGTATTTT. It specifies CASSLAPRGGGTDTQYF.

This sequence joins TRBV6-5 and TRBJ1-2; 7 nucleotides agree with TRBD1. CDR1 is MNHEY and CDR2 is SVGAGI in the germline V gene. V lost 6 bases to trimming and J lost 0 bases; unmatched junction nucleotides: 4. The CDR3 is 14 amino acids. The DNA of the CDR3 is TGTGCCAGCAGCTTTGACAGGGCTAACTATGGCTACACCTTC. The encoded protein is CASSFDRANYGYTF.

The V gene is TRBV12-3 or TRBV12-4, the J gene TRBJ2-3, with a possible D match to TRBD1 (6 bases). The CDR3 contains 13 residues. V was cut by 6 bases and J by 6 bases, with 13 bases left in between. CDR3 sequence reads: CASSTQGHDTQYF. The CDR3 DNA reads TGTGCCAGCAGCACCCAGGGGCACGATACGCAGTATTTT.

This chain joins TRBV2 and TRBJ1-6, with 8 bases fitting TRBD1. Per germline, CDR1 SNHLY and CDR2 FYNNEI. The CDR3 contains 13 residues. V dropped 8 bases and J dropped 11; count of bases not matched to a gene: 8. CDR3 bases: TGTGCCAGCTGGGCAGGGGGCATGGCACCCCTCCACTTT. Protein product: CASWAGGMAPLHF. The complete variable domain, with remaining parts taken from reference TRBV2 and TRBJ1-6, reads EPEVTQTPSHQVTQMGQEVILRCVPISNHLYFYWYRQILGQKVEFLVSFYNNEISEKSEIFDDQFSVERPDGSNFTLKIRSTKLEDSAMYFCASWAGGMAPLHFGNGTRLTVT.

J is TRBJ1-4 and V is TRBV6-5, with D maybe TRBD1 (5 bases). The CDR3 consists of 12 residues. V gave up 11 bases and J gave up 8 bases, with 15 bases separating them. The germline CDR1 and CDR2 sequences are MNHEY and SVGAGI. Here the CDR3 reads CAARGTKEKLFF. The CDR3 bases are TGTGCCGCCCGGGGGACCAAAGAAAAACTGTTTTTT.

The V gene is TRBV21-1, the J gene TRBJ1-5; the tabulated D call, TRBD1, remains unverified against the DNA. TRBV21-1 is given as a pseudogene. The CDR3 contains 16 residues. CDR3 bases: TGTGCCAGCAGCCCAACGGCGACAGGGCGCTATCAGCCCCAGCATTTT. It encodes CASSPTATGRYQPQHF.